A single sample is the source of the 21 T cell receptor beta chains below, sequenced in a study of PD-1 blockade in mismatch repair-deficient tumors (dated by TCRdb to 2016 to 2017). Library method: the immunoSEQ multiplex PCR assay. The table comes from immuneACCESS by way of TCRdb, which keeps in-frame sequences with V and J called. Part of the clones is missing from these tables; in studies checked, under half for an unresolved V gene and the rest for unknown reasons. The sample profile shows approximately 17,000 clones; around 82% of them were found once. The ten biggest clones cover roughly 1.7% of the sample. The sample in question was PBMCs, obtained about 22 weeks after starting pembrolizumab. The receptors stem from an adult with mismatch repair-deficient cancer.

The chain carries TRBV6-6 and TRBJ2-7; the match to TRBD2 covers 7 bases. J gave up 2 bases and V 2 bases, and 9 bases lay outside the gene matches. The CDR3 runs to 16 residues. The germline V gene encodes CDR1 MNHNY and CDR2 SVGAGI (reference sequence). This CDR3 is CASSYDVGGRPYEQYF. In DNA, the CDR3 is TGTGCCAGCAGTTACGACGTGGGAGGGCGACCCTACGAGCAGTACTTC.

The chain recombines TRBV4-2 with TRBJ2-7; D is perhaps TRBD1 (6 bases). This CDR3 contains 15 residues. The germline V gene encodes CDR1 LGHNA and CDR2 YNFKEQ. Trimming cost V 4 bases and J 5 bases, with 18 bases left between them. In DNA, the CDR3 is TGTGCCAGCAGCCGATTACTACAGGGTGGCGACGAGCAGTACTTC. Protein product: CASSRLLQGGDEQYF.

This clone was found a few times. The chain carries TRBV2 and TRBJ2-7; possibly TRBD1 for D (5 bases). Trimming shortened V by 9 bases and J by 1 base, and 13 bases separated the two germline ends. The CDR3 runs to 13 residues. From germline, CDR1 is SNHLY and CDR2 FYNNEI. The CDR3 DNA is TGTGCCAGTGAAGGAACAGGATCCTACGAGCAGTACTTC. Its protein product is CASEGTGSYEQYF.

This rearrangement joins TRBV7-6 to TRBJ2-3, with 9 bases lining up with TRBD2. The CDR3 loop spans 15 amino acids. Trimming removed 1 base from V and 3 bases from J; junction bases left unmatched: 2. Germline V CDR1 and CDR2: SGHVS, FNYEAQ. The CDR3 loop is CASSLGAGGTDTQYF. The CDR3 DNA sequence: TGTGCCAGCAGCTTAGGTGCGGGAGGGACAGATACGCAGTATTTT.

The V and J genes are TRBV14 and TRBJ1-1; D possibly corresponds to TRBD1 (5 bases). This CDR3 is 13 amino acids long. The germline gives CDR1 SGHDN, CDR2 FVKESK. The V end lost 0 bases, the J end lost 12 bases, and 14 bases lay between the germline ends. The CDR3 is CASSQDWGGVSFF. CDR3 in DNA: TGTGCCAGCAGCCAAGATTGGGGGGGGGTGTCTTTCTTT.

The chain employs TRBV5-1 and TRBJ2-3; tentatively, D is TRBD1 (5 bases). The V end lost 1 base, the J end lost 3 bases, and 15 bases lay between the germline ends. This CDR3 comprises 16 residues. In germline, CDR1 is SGHRS, CDR2 YFSETQ. The CDR3 protein is CASSLPQSRGTDTQYF. The CDR3 bases are TGCGCCAGCAGCTTGCCACAGTCTAGGGGAACAGATACGCAGTATTTT.

V is TRBV28 and J is TRBJ2-7; TRBD1 matches 7 bases. Germline CDR1 reads MDHEN; CDR2 reads SYDVKM. The trim removed 6 bases at V and 3 bases at J, leaving 8 bases unmatched. The CDR3 spans 14 residues. CDR3 in amino acids: CASSSGTALYEQYF. In DNA, the CDR3 is TGTGCCAGCAGCTCCGGGACAGCCCTCTACGAGCAGTACTTC.

This chain links TRBV28 with TRBJ1-4; 8 nucleotides match TRBD1. Germline CDR1 reads MDHEN; CDR2 reads SYDVKM. V trimming: 6 bases; J trimming: 8 bases; junction bases outside the gene matches: 2. The length of the CDR3 is 12 residues. CDR3 amino acids: CASSTGGEKLFF. The CDR3 DNA sequence: TGTGCCAGCAGCACAGGGGGGGAAAAACTGTTTTTT.

The rearrangement uses TRBV7-7 and TRBJ2-1; 8 nucleotides agree with TRBD2. Losses at the gene ends were 5 bases for V and 8 bases for J; bases not matched to a gene: 14. The CDR3 totals 16 residues. Germline CDR1 reads SSHAT; CDR2 reads FNYEAQ (reference sequence). CDR3 DNA sequence: TGTGCCAGCAGCCCCACCAGTACTAGCGGTACGGATGAGCAGTTCTTC. This gives the protein CASSPTSTSGTDEQFF.

This chain links TRBV18 with TRBJ2-2, with 7 bases aligning to TRBD2. This CDR3 comprises 15 residues. The germline gives CDR1 KGHSH, CDR2 LQKENI. Trimming removed 2 bases from V and 5 bases from J; junction bases left unmatched: 5. The CDR3: CASSPGRERTGELFF. The CDR3 DNA follows: TGTGCCAGCTCACCAGGGCGGGAGCGAACCGGGGAGCTGTTTTTT.

V usage is TRBV10-2 and J usage is TRBJ1-5; D ambiguous. The CDR3 has 17 amino acids. V lost 7 bases and J lost 0, with 19 bases in between. CDR1 is WSHSY and CDR2 is SAAADI in the germline V gene. The CDR3 sequence is CASMEVNGGVSNQPQHF. In DNA form, the CDR3 reads TGCGCCAGCATGGAAGTTAACGGAGGTGTTAGCAATCAGCCCCAGCATTTT.

The chain is built from TRBV13 and TRBJ2-1, with 11 nucleotides matching TRBD2. The CDR3 has 15 residues. CDR1 and CDR2 (germline): PRHDT, FYEKMQ (reference sequence). The trim removed 2 bases at V and 9 bases at J, leaving 6 bases unmatched. Here the CDR3 DNA reads TGTGCCAGCAGCTTACCACTAGCGGGAGTGGGTGAGCAGTTCTTC. Amino acids: CASSLPLAGVGEQFF.

The chain links TRBV25-1 to TRBJ2-2; possible D gene TRBD2, 5 bases. Trimming took off 8 bases at V and 2 bases at J, with 18 bases between the two ends. This CDR3 contains 16 residues. Germline V gene lookup returns CDR1 MGHDK and CDR2 SYGVNS. The CDR3 here is CASEVPFGGNTGELFF. DNA of the CDR3: TGTGCCAGCGAAGTACCATTTGGAGGTAACACCGGGGAGCTGTTTTTT.

The chain has TRBV28 and TRBJ2-7; TRBD2 is a possible D gene (5 bases). This CDR3 contains 16 residues. Trimming removed 1 base from V and 0 bases from J, with 13 bases in between. Germline CDR1 reads MDHEN; CDR2 reads SYDVKM. CDR3 region: CASSLSGIGSSYEQYF. Here the CDR3 DNA reads TGTGCCAGCAGTTTATCCGGGATAGGGAGCTCCTACGAGCAGTACTTC.

This clone has more than one count but fewer than ten. V gene TRBV11-2 combines with J gene TRBJ2-1, with 10 bases identical to TRBD2. The CDR3 covers 15 residues. Losses at the gene ends were 3 bases for V and 12 bases for J; bases not matched to a gene: 11. Germline CDR1 is SGHAT and CDR2 is FQNNGV. CDR3 residues: CASSFRVAGGPWQFF. The CDR3 DNA reads TGTGCCAGCAGCTTTCGTGTAGCGGGGGGACCGTGGCAGTTCTTC.

The chain employs TRBV5-1 and TRBJ1-2, with D possibly matching TRBD1 (6 bases). V was cut by 4 bases and J by 4 bases, with 14 bases left in between. The CDR3 runs to 14 residues. Germline CDR1 and CDR2: SGHRS and YFSETQ. The CDR3 loop is CASSAASGAYGYTF. CDR3 DNA: TGCGCCAGCAGCGCTGCTTCAGGGGCCTATGGCTACACCTTC.

CDR3 sequence (DNA): TGTGCCATCAGTGAGACACGGACAGGCGAGACCCAGTACTTC. This sequence encodes CAISETRTGETQYF. The chain combines TRBV10-3 with TRBJ2-5; 7 positions match TRBD1. With V trimmed by 2 bases and J by 5 bases, 5 bases remained unmatched. Per the germline V gene, CDR1 is ENHRY and CDR2 is SYGVKD. CDR3 length: 14 amino acids.

The chain employs TRBV28 and TRBJ1-5; D is perhaps TRBD1 (5 bases). This CDR3 is 15 amino acids long. CDR1 is MDHEN, CDR2 SYDVKM, per germline. V was trimmed by 7 bases and J by 3 bases, leaving 16 bases between them. The CDR3 sequence: CASTPQGRNNQPQHF. The CDR3 DNA is TGTGCCAGCACCCCCCAGGGCCGGAACAATCAGCCCCAGCATTTT.

The chain is built from TRBV5-1 and TRBJ1-1; TRBD1 might be the D (5 bases). V dropped 4 bases and J dropped 1 base, with 17 bases sitting between them. Per the germline V gene, CDR1 is SGHRS and CDR2 is YFSETQ. The CDR3 sequence is 16 residues long. In nucleotides, the CDR3 is TGCGCCAGCAGCCCAAGTACGGGGGTGCGGAACACTGAAGCTTTCTTT. Encoded protein: CASSPSTGVRNTEAFF.

V gene TRBV2 combines with J gene TRBJ1-5; TRBD1 might be the D (6 bases). V dropped 4 bases and J dropped 4 bases, with 11 bases sitting between them. Germline CDR1 SNHLY, CDR2 FYNNEI. This CDR3 spans 14 amino acids. The CDR3 DNA follows: TGTGCCAGCAGTGTGGGCCAGGGGAATCAGCCCCAGCATTTT. Translating gives CASSVGQGNQPQHF.

A few counts support this clone. This chain links TRBV19 with TRBJ2-7; 7 nucleotides align to TRBD2. This CDR3 is built from 12 residues. The V and J ends lost 4 bases and 9 bases, in that order; junction bases with no gene match: 6. Germline V gives CDR1 LNHDA, CDR2 SQIVND (reference sequence). The CDR3 is CASSTQSGGQYF. The CDR3 bases are TGTGCCAGTAGTACCCAATCGGGGGGGCAGTACTTC.